The 3 T cell receptor beta chains listed next were all sequenced from one sample in a study of blood T cell repertoires in COVID-19 (dated by TCRdb to about 2020). Libraries were constructed by the immunoSEQ multiplex PCR assay. Not all clones reach the TCRdb copy of this immuneACCESS table, which keeps in-frame sequences only. Checked studies attribute under half of the gap to unresolved V genes and leave the rest unexplained. Across this sample there are over 70,000 clones, with about nine tenths seen only once. The ten largest make up 6% to 7.5% of the sample. Specimen: peripheral blood. These receptors originate from an elderly woman with acute or convalescent COVID-19.

The CDR3 loop is CASSIGSLNTEAFF. The CDR3 DNA sequence: TGTGCCAGTAGTATTGGCAGTCTGAACACTGAAGCTTTCTTT. The chain uses TRBV19 and TRBJ1-1; no firm D call. Germline V gene sequence: CDR1 LNHDA, CDR2 SQIVND (reference sequence). The V end lost 3 bases, the J end lost 0 bases, and 8 bases lay between the germline ends. This CDR3 is 14 amino acids long.

The rearrangement joins TRBV11-3 to TRBJ2-1, with 13 positions matching TRBD2. This CDR3 comprises 16 residues. Germline V gene lookup returns CDR1 SGHNT and CDR2 YENEEA. The V gene end was trimmed by 5 bases and the J gene end by 7 bases; junction bases not matched to a gene: 8. The DNA for the CDR3 is TGTGCCAGCAGCATAGGGGTGACTAGCGGGAGGAATGAGCAGTTCTTC. Protein product: CASSIGVTSGRNEQFF.

V usage is TRBV3-1 (or the pseudogene TRBV3-2) and J usage is TRBJ1-2; the match to TRBD1 covers 8 bases. CDR1 LGHDT and CDR2 YNNKEL come from the germline V gene (reference sequence). The junction had 9 bases not matched to a gene; V was cut back by 2 bases and J by 7 bases. This CDR3 contains 15 residues. This CDR3 is CASSQPRTGYSGYTF. The DNA of the CDR3 is TGTGCCAGCAGCCAACCTCGGACAGGGTATAGTGGCTACACCTTC.